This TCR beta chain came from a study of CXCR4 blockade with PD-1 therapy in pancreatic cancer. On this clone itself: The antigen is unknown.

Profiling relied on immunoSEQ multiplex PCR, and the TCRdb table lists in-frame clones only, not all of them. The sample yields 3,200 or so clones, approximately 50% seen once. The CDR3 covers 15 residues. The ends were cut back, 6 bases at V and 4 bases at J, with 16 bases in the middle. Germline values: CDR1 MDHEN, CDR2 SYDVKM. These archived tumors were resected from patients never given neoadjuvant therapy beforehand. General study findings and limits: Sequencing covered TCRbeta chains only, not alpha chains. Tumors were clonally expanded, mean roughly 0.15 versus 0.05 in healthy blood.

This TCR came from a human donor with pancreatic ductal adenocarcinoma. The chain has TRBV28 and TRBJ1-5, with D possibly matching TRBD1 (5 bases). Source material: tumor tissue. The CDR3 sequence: CASSSGGIGNQPQHF. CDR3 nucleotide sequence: TGTGCCAGCAGCTCCGGGGGGATCGGAAATCAGCCCCAGCATTTT.